Each of the 30 T cell receptor beta chains below was sequenced from the same sample in a study of blood T cells in healthy people across ages. For the second PCR, which ran for 7 to 11 cycles, a sample-barcoded 5' primer and a J-beta primer mix were used. TCRdb called the 5' RACE reads again in MiXCR, with one record for every CDR3 protein. Altogether 850,000 or so distinct CDR3 sequences are present, roughly 26% being singletons, with the ten largest covering around 16%. The sequenced material came from blood. These TCRs come from a woman over 75 in good health.

This clonotype occurred many times. This chain joins TRBV6-6 and TRBJ1-1; D unclear. Trimming stripped 7 bases from V and 1 base from J, with 13 bases between. This CDR3 has 14 amino acids. In germline, CDR1 is MNHNY, CDR2 SVGAGI (reference sequence). The CDR3 DNA follows: TGTGCCAGCACCTACCGGGCAGGGAACACTGAAGCTTTCTTT. Translating it yields CASTYRAGNTEAFF.

The table lists this clonotype with a few counts. The rearrangement joins TRBV20-1 to TRBJ2-6; maybe TRBD1 (6 bases). V lost 4 bases, J lost 2 bases, and 15 bases lay in between. Germline V CDR1 and CDR2: DFQATT, SNEGSKA (reference sequence). The CDR3 has 16 residues. The CDR3 bases are TGCAGTGCTAAGGGGGACATCGGGGCTGGGGCCAACGTCCTGACTTTC. Its protein product is CSAKGDIGAGANVLTF.

The sample holds many counts of this clonotype. J is TRBJ2-5 and V is TRBV7-2; 7 bases line up with TRBD1. The ends lost 5 bases at V and 0 bases at J; junction bases unmatched: 6. CDR1 is SGHTA and CDR2 is FQGNSA in the germline V gene. The CDR3 covers 15 residues. The CDR3 reads CASSAGTVYQETQYF. CDR3 DNA: TGTGCCAGCAGCGCTGGGACAGTCTACCAAGAGACCCAGTACTTC.

V and J are TRBV2 and TRBJ1-5; 9 bases map to TRBD1. CDR3 length: 15 amino acids. V lost 7 bases and J lost 2; bases outside the gene matches: 6. CDR1 is SNHLY, CDR2 FYNNEI, per germline. CDR3 DNA: TGTGCCAGCACAGGACAGGGGATAGGCAATCAGCCCCAGCATTTT. Amino acids: CASTGQGIGNQPQHF.

This clonotype was detected many times. The chain employs TRBV14 and TRBJ2-1, with 7 bases matching TRBD2. Trimming took 1 base from V and 3 from J; bases not matched to a gene: 12. Germline V gene lookup returns CDR1 SGHDN and CDR2 FVKESK. The length of the CDR3 is 18 residues. Here the CDR3 DNA reads TGTGCCAGCAGCCAAGGGATGGGGTCGGGACTAAACTACAATGAGCAGTTCTTC. Protein: CASSQGMGSGLNYNEQFF.

V gene TRBV25-1 combines with J gene TRBJ1-4; D may be TRBD1 (5 bases). In germline, CDR1 is MGHDK, CDR2 SYGVNS. This CDR3 comprises 15 residues. V lost 1 base and J 2 bases, leaving 8 bases between the germline ends. As DNA, the CDR3 is TGTGCCAGCAGTGAATGGGGGGATACTAATGAAAAACTGTTTTTT. It is translated as CASSEWGDTNEKLFF.

This clonotype came up many times. The V gene is TRBV27, the J gene TRBJ2-1; 9 bases fit TRBD1. The CDR3 has 21 residues. The ends lost 6 bases at V and 2 bases at J; junction bases unmatched: 23. Germline CDR1 MNHEY, CDR2 SMNVEV (reference sequence). The chain's CDR3 is CASRSGAVRNRGLNPYNEQFF. As DNA, the CDR3 is TGTGCCAGCAGATCCGGGGCGGTGAGAAACAGGGGGCTAAACCCCTACAATGAGCAGTTCTTC.

In the case of this clonotype: This may arise from a read error, as a much more abundant clone is one base away. The rearrangement uses TRBV4-1 and TRBJ2-5; D could derive from TRBD1 or TRBD2 (5 bases each). The CDR3 is 15 amino acids. Trimming cost V 4 bases and J 11 bases, with 23 bases left between them. Per the germline V gene, CDR1 is MGHRA and CDR2 is YSYEKL. CDR3 amino acids: CASSPLGAGYNEQYF. CDR3 nucleotide sequence: TGCGCCAGCAGCCCGCTCGGGGCTGGCTACAATGAGCAGTACTTC.

This clonotype showed up many times. The V call is TRBV6-1, the J call TRBJ2-5; possibly TRBD2 for D (6 bases). This CDR3 spans 16 amino acids. The germline V gene encodes CDR1 MNHNS and CDR2 SASEGT. V was pared by 4 bases and J by 4 bases, with 19 bases between. The CDR3 here is CASSVPSGQGGETQYF. The CDR3 DNA reads TGTGCCAGCAGTGTTCCTTCTGGGCAGGGAGGAGAGACCCAGTACTTC.

Remarks on this clonotype: A read error is possible here, since a much larger clone lies one base away. The chain employs TRBV7-6 and TRBJ2-5, with 7 bases lining up with TRBD1. Germline values: CDR1 SGHVS, CDR2 FNYEAQ. The V segment lost 9 bases and the J segment 11 bases; nucleotides outside the gene matches: 12. CDR3 length equals 12 residues. The CDR3 loop is CARETGQGKQYF. The CDR3 region has the DNA TGTGCCAGGGAGACAGGGCAGGGCAAGCAGTACTTC.

Turning to this clonotype: One base away lies a much larger clone, so this may be a sequencing read error. The chain recombines TRBV10-3 with TRBJ2-7, with 7 bases lining up with TRBD1. This CDR3 is built from 13 residues. Germline-derived CDR1 and CDR2 are ENHRY and SYGVKD. Trimming took 5 bases from V and 10 from J; bases not matched to a gene: 11. The CDR3 is CAISPGQQEIQYF. The CDR3 nucleotides read TGTGCCATCAGTCCGGGACAGCAAGAGATCCAGTACTTC.

The V gene is TRBV30, the J gene TRBJ2-5; D tentatively fits TRBD1 or TRBD2 (6 bases each). The end of the DNA is better explained by TRBJ2-7, so the J call may be wrong. This CDR3 has 12 amino acids. Germline V gives CDR1 GTSNPN, CDR2 SVGIG (reference sequence). The CDR3 DNA reads TGTGCCTGCACGTGGGGGGCTGACGAGCAGTACTTC. The encoded protein is CACTWGADEQYF.

The rearrangement links TRBV20-1 to TRBJ2-1, with 7 bases aligning to TRBD2. The trim removed 7 bases at V and 3 bases at J, leaving 9 bases unmatched. CDR1 is DFQATT, CDR2 SNEGSKA, per germline (reference sequence). There are 14 residues in the CDR3. The CDR3 DNA reads TGCAGTGTAAAAGCGGGGAGGGTCTACAATGAGCAGTTCTTC. Translated: CSVKAGRVYNEQFF.

Many counts were recorded for this clonotype. This sequence joins TRBV6-5 and TRBJ2-7; 7 nucleotides align to TRBD1. CDR3 length: 15 amino acids. Germline lookup yields CDR1 MNHEY and CDR2 SVGAGI. Germline trimming cut 8 bases from V and 6 bases from J; bases unmatched to any gene: 16. The CDR3 loop reads CASPLNGTGECEQYF. In DNA, the CDR3 is TGTGCCAGCCCGCTCAACGGCACAGGGGAATGCGAGCAGTACTTC.

This clonotype has at least ten counts. The chain employs TRBV10-3 and TRBJ1-2; 8 nucleotides align to TRBD1. Germline trimming cut 8 bases from V and 1 base from J; bases unmatched to any gene: 12. This CDR3 contains 16 residues. Germline V lookup: CDR1 ENHRY, CDR2 SYGVKD. CDR3 loop: CAIGSSGTGVNYGYTF. In DNA, the CDR3 is TGTGCCATCGGTTCTTCCGGGACAGGCGTTAACTATGGCTACACCTTC.

At least ten counts were recorded for this clonotype. The chain links TRBV27 to TRBJ2-1; 9 nucleotides match TRBD1. Germline V gene data show CDR1 as MNHEY and CDR2 as SMNVEV (reference sequence). The CDR3 runs 15 residues. V shed 0 bases and J 9 bases; nucleotides not matched to a gene: 6. CDR3 DNA: TGTGCCAGCAGTTTATCCTTAATACAGGGGGCTGAGCAGTTCTTC. Protein product: CASSLSLIQGAEQFF.

The gene calls are TRBV4-3 and TRBJ1-1; tentative D call: TRBD1 (5 bases). With 0 bases removed from V and 5 bases from J, the gap between germline ends came to 16 bases. Germline V gene data show CDR1 as LGHNA and CDR2 as YSLEER. The CDR3 is made up of 16 amino acids. The CDR3: CASSQEPGGGYTEAFF. CDR3 nucleotide sequence: TGCGCCAGCAGCCAAGAGCCGGGTGGGGGATATACTGAAGCTTTCTTT.

This clonotype was observed a handful of times. A read error may be the cause here, since a much bigger clone is one base away. The chain links TRBV7-2 to TRBJ1-1, with a possible D match to TRBD1 (6 bases). This CDR3 has 12 residues. CDR1 and CDR2 from the germline V gene are SGHTA and FQGNSA. DNA of the CDR3: TGTGCCTGCAGCCGCGTAGGGGGTGAAGCTTTCTTT. This translates into CACSRVGGEAFF.

This sequence joins TRBV6-2 or TRBV6-3 and TRBJ1-4; D is undetermined. Trimming pared 7 bases from V and 4 bases from J, leaving 13 bases between. The germline V gene has CDR1 MNHEY and CDR2 SVGEGT. This CDR3 comprises 14 residues. CDR3 in DNA: TGTGCCAGCACGCGTTGGGAGAATAATGAAAAACTGTTTTTT. Protein sequence: CASTRWENNEKLFF.

This clonotype was counted ten times or more. The rearrangement uses TRBV4-1 and TRBJ2-5; D not resolved. The CDR3 totals 15 residues. Per germline, CDR1 MGHRA and CDR2 YSYEKL. V was clipped by 5 bases and J by 4 bases, with 17 bases between them. The CDR3: CASSDKVASGETQYF. The CDR3 DNA is TGCGCCAGCAGCGACAAGGTGGCATCAGGAGAGACCCAGTACTTC.

Comments on this clonotype: A much larger clone lies a single base off, so this may be a read error. The chain couples TRBV6-1 to TRBJ2-1; 9 positions agree with TRBD1. Germline V gene data show CDR1 as MNHNS and CDR2 as SASEGT. Unmatched junction bases numbered 9, after V lost 2 bases and J lost 10 bases. There are 15 residues in the CDR3. CDR3 DNA sequence: TGTGCCAGCAGTGAACGGGACAGGGTCCCCTACGAGCAGTTCTTC. Amino acids: CASSERDRVPYEQFF.

The chain employs TRBV2 and TRBJ1-4; TRBD1 is a possible D gene (5 bases). The CDR3 covers 12 residues. Looked up from germline, CDR1 is SNHLY and CDR2 is FYNNEI. Trimming took off 7 bases at V and 10 bases at J, with 13 bases between the two ends. The CDR3 loop reads CASKAGTGKLFF. The CDR3 region has the DNA TGTGCCAGCAAGGCGGGGACGGGAAAACTGTTTTTT.

CDR3 in amino acids: CASSVVGSVGDTQYF. As DNA, the CDR3 is TGTGCCAGCAGCGTAGTGGGTAGCGTCGGAGATACGCAGTATTTT. This chain links TRBV9 with TRBJ2-3; D is possibly TRBD2 (5 bases). The CDR3 is 15 residues long. Germline lookup yields CDR1 SGDLS and CDR2 YYNGEE. Trimming removed 0 bases at V and 5 bases at J, with 13 bases between.

Comment on this clonotype: This may be a read error, as it is one base from a much larger clone. The rearrangement links TRBV12-3 or TRBV12-4 to TRBJ1-1, with unresolved D. The CDR3 totals 13 residues. With 8 bases removed from V and 4 bases from J, the gap between germline ends came to 14 bases. The CDR3, as DNA: TGTGCCAGCCGGGTGGGAGGGTGCACTGAAGCTTTCTTT. Translated: CASRVGGCTEAFF.

On this clonotype itself: This may be a read error: a much more frequent sequence differs by one nucleotide. V usage is TRBV6-5 and J usage is TRBJ2-1, with D maybe TRBD2 (5 bases). Germline V gives CDR1 MNHEY, CDR2 SVGAGI. The CDR3 covers 12 residues. V was clipped by 2 bases and J by 8 bases, with 7 bases between them. CDR3 amino acids: CASSYEGYEQFF. The CDR3 DNA is TGTGCCAGCAGTTACGAGGGCTATGAGCAGTTCTTC.

In this sample, this clonotype turned up a few times. The CDR3 bases are TGTGCCAGCAGTATTGGGGATAACTATGGCTACACCTTC. Amino acid sequence: CASSIGDNYGYTF. The V call is TRBV12-3 or TRBV12-4, the J call TRBJ1-2; D not resolved. Trimming stripped 5 bases from V and 1 base from J, with 8 bases between. This CDR3 is 13 amino acids long.

The chain couples TRBV10-3 to TRBJ1-3; TRBD1 aligns across 9 bases. The CDR3 has 15 amino acids. V dropped 3 bases and J dropped 9; count of bases not matched to a gene: 9. Germline V gene lookup returns CDR1 ENHRY and CDR2 SYGVKD. The CDR3 loop reads CAISDQGQGRSTIYF. CDR3 nucleotide sequence: TGTGCCATCAGTGACCAAGGACAGGGGAGGAGCACCATATATTTT.

The CDR3 nucleotides are TGTGCCTCGAGGACAACGGGGGGGCGATACAGTAATGAGCAGTTCTTC. Protein sequence: CASRTTGGRYSNEQFF. The chain has TRBV10-3 and TRBJ2-1, with 8 nucleotides matching TRBD2. Trimming cost V 11 bases and J 7 bases; bases outside gene matches: 19. The CDR3 consists of 16 residues. Germline CDR1 and CDR2: ENHRY and SYGVKD.

The rearrangement links TRBV6-2 or TRBV6-3 to TRBJ2-4; 9 bases map to TRBD2. V lost 6 bases to trimming and J lost 1 base; unmatched junction nucleotides: 7. Germline loops: CDR1 MNHEY, CDR2 SVGEGT. CDR3 size: 16 residues. The DNA for the CDR3 is TGTGCCAGCAGGGTCGCGGGGGGGCCGGCCAAAAACATTCAGTACTTC. Residues: CASRVAGGPAKNIQYF.

This clonotype was seen more than once but under ten times. V usage is TRBV7-9 and J usage is TRBJ1-5, with 7 positions matching TRBD1. This CDR3 spans 16 amino acids. The ends lost 0 bases at V and 4 bases at J; junction bases unmatched: 6. Germline V CDR1 and CDR2: SEHNR, FQNEAQ (reference sequence). In nucleotides, the CDR3 is TGTGCCAGCAGCTTAGCCTCGGGACAGCGTAATCAGCCCCAGCATTTT. It codes for CASSLASGQRNQPQHF.